This T cell receptor beta chain was recovered during a study of OX40 agonist ivuxolimab in advanced cancers. The germline gives CDR1 ENHRY, CDR2 SYGVKD. This CDR3 has 14 amino acids. Trimming removed 0 bases from V and 3 bases from J, with 9 bases in between. Clones were read by immunoSEQ multiplex PCR, and TCRdb kept only the in-frame ones, dropping some. The sample shows more than 75,000 clones, about nine tenths of them seen only once. V and J are TRBV10-3 and TRBJ2-7, with a weak D call TRBD1 (6 bases). This TCR derives from an adult with an advanced solid tumor such as melanoma, head and neck, liver or kidney cancer. The sample consisted of CD4+ or CD8+ T cells sorted from blood, taken in a trial of the OX40 agonist ivuxolimab. In DNA form, the CDR3 reads TGTGCCATCAGTGAGTCGATAGGGGGCTACGAGCAGTACTTC. It is translated as CAISESIGGYEQYF.